The source of this T cell receptor beta chain is a study of cytomegalovirus exposure and HLA in healthy donors. This CDR3 has 15 residues. Trimming removed 5 bases from V and 7 bases from J; junction bases left unmatched: 5. Germline V gene sequence: CDR1 MDHEN, CDR2 SYDVKM. The PCR ran on 60 Vbeta and 13 Jbeta primers. Sequencing was performed with immunoSEQ multiplex PCR; in TCRdb, only in-frame clones are kept and a portion is missing. The sample carries about 150,000 clones, approximately 71% recorded once. J is TRBJ1-6 and V is TRBV28, with 10 bases identical to TRBD1. The specimen sequenced was PBMCs. The TCR comes from a man in his late teens or twenties in good health and CMV-seropositive. For the CDR3, the DNA is TGTGCCAGCAGTACTCCGGGACAGGGGAATTCACCCCTCCACTTT. This translates into CASSTPGQGNSPLHF.